This T cell receptor beta chain was retrieved from a study of pediatric ulcerative colitis. The blood sample was taken during the colonoscopy visit. Study results and limitations: No controls had the two rectal clonotypes shared by ulcerative colitis patients. Ulcerative colitis patients shared more blood-rectal clones than controls.

Germline V lookup: CDR1 SQVTM, CDR2 ANQGSEA. The CDR3 runs to 13 residues. The ends lost 3 bases at V and 2 bases at J; junction bases unmatched: 2. The survey-level immunoSEQ assay was used. Data came from immunoSEQ multiplex PCR; TCRdb stores just in-frame clones and leaves some out. The data hold about 64,000 clones, with around 80% observed a single time. The count of this clone is one. Its specificity is not known. This receptor was taken from a boy under 18 with moderate ulcerative colitis. The chain recombines TRBV29-1 with TRBJ2-7; 9 bases line up with TRBD1. The sequenced material came from blood. CDR3 residues: CSVEGDRAYEQYF. The CDR3 bases are TGCAGCGTTGAGGGGGACAGGGCCTACGAGCAGTACTTC.